A single T cell receptor (beta chain) is shown here with its context. Its antigen is unknown. This entry is derived from a study of T cell responses to AZD1222 COVID-19 vaccine. Study-wide context: Pooled in the analysis were second doses at about 4 or about 12 weeks.

The assay was immunoSEQ multiplex PCR, and TCRdb's table has in-frame clones only and misses some. The sample includes 150,000 to 200,000 clones, around 93% of them seen just once. The CDR3 has 14 amino acids. V lost 3 bases and J 4 bases, leaving 12 bases between the germline ends. CDR1 is KGHSH and CDR2 is LQKENI in the germline V gene. Study results and limitations: Breadth and depth of Spike-specific TCRs rose after two AZD1222 doses.

The chain uses TRBV18 and TRBJ1-2; D ambiguous. Sequenced material: peripheral blood, taken on day 0 of AZD1222 vaccination. This TCR came from an adult in good health. CDR3 loop: CASSPNDAFYGYTF. For the CDR3, the DNA is TGTGCCAGCTCACCCAACGACGCCTTCTATGGCTACACCTTC.